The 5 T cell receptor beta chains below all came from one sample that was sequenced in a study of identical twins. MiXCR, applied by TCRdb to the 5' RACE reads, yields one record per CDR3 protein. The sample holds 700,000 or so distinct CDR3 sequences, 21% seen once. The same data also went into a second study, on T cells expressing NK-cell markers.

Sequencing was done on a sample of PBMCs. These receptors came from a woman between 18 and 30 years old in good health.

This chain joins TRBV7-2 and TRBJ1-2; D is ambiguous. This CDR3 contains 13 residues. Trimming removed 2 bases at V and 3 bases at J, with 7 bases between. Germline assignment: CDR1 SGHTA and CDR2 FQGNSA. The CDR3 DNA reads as TGTGCCAGCAGCTTAAACCCGTACTATGGCTACACCTTC. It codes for CASSLNPYYGYTF.

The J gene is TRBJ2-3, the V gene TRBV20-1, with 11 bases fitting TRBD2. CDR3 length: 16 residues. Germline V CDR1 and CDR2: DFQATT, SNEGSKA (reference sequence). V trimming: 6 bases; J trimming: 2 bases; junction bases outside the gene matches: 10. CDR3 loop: CSAEPGLAGFTDTQYF. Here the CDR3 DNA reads TGCAGTGCCGAACCTGGACTAGCGGGTTTCACAGATACGCAGTATTTT.

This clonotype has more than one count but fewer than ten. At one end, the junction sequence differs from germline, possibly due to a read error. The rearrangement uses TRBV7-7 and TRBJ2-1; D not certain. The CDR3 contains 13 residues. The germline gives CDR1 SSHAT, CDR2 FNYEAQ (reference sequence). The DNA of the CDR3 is TGTGCTAGCAGCGCTTCTCCCTACAATGAGCAGTTCTTC. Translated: CASSASPYNEQFF.

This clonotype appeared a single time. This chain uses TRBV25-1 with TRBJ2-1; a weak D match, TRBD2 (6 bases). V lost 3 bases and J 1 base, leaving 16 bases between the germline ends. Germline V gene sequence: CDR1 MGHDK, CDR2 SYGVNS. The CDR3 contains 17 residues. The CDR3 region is CASSDPSGARSYNEQFF. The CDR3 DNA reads TGTGCCAGCAGTGACCCCTCGGGAGCGCGTTCCTACAATGAGCAGTTCTTC. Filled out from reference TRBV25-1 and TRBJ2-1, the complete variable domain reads EADIYQTPRYLVIGTGKKITLECSQTMGHDKMYWYQQDPGMELHLIHYSYGVNSTEKGDLSSESTVSRIRTEHFPLTLESARPSHTSQYLCASSDPSGARSYNEQFFGPGTRLTVL.

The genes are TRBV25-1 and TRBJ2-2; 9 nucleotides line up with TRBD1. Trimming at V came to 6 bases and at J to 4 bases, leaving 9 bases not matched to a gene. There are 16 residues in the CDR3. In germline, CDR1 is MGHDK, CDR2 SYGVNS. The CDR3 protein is CASSRQDRGFTGELFF. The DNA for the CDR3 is TGTGCCAGCAGCAGGCAGGACAGGGGTTTCACCGGGGAGCTGTTTTTT.